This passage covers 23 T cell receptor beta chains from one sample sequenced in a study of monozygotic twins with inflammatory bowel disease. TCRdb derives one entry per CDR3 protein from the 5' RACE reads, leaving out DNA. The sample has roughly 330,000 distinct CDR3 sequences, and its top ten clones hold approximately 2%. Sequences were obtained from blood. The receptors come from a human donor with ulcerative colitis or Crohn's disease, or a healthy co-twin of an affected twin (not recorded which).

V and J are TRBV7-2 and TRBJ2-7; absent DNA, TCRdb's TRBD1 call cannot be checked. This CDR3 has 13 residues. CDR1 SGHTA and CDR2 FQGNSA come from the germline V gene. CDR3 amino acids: CASSLQGNYEQYF.

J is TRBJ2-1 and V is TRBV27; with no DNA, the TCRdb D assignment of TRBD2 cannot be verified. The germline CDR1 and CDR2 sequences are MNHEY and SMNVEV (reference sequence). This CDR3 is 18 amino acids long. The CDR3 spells CASSQYGLAGSRDNEQFF.

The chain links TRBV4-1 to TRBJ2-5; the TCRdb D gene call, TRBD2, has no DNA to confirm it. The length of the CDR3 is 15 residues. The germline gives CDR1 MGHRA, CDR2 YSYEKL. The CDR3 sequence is CASSQGTSGRRTQYF.

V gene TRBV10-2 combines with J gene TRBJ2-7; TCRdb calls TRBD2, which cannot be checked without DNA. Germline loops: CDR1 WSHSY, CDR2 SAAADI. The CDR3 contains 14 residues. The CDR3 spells CASSEEGSIYEQYF.

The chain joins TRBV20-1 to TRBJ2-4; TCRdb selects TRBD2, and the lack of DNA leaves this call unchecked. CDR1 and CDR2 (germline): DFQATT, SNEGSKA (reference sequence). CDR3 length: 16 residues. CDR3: CSARSPSGRAKNIQYF.

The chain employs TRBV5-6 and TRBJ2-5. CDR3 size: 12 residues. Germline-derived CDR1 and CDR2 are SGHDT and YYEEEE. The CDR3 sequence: CASSLVSETQYF.

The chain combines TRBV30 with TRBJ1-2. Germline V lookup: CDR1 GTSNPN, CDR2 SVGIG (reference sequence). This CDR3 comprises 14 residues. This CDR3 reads CAWSVQVANYGYTF.

The CDR3 sequence is CASSLDGGGQPQHF. This chain uses TRBV5-1 with TRBJ1-5; TCRdb names TRBD1, which stays unverified in the absence of DNA. Per the germline V gene, CDR1 is SGHRS and CDR2 is YFSETQ. CDR3 length: 14 amino acids.

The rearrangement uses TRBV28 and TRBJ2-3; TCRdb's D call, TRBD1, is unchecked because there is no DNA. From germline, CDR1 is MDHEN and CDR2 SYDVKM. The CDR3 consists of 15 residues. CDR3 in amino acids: CASSLLGPSTDTQYF.

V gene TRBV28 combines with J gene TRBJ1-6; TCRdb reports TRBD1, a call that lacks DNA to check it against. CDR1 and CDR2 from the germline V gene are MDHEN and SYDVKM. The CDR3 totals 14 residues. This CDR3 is CASKPGGERSPLHF.

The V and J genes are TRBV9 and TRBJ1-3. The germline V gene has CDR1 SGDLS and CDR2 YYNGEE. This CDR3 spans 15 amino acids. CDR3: CASSVGGVSGNTIYF.

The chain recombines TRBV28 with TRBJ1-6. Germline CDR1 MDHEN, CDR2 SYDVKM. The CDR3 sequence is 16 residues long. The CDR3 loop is CASIPFGGVYNSPLHF. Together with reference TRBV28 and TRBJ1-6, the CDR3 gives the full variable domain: DVKVTQSSRYLVKRTGEKVFLECVQDMDHENMFWYRQDPGLGLRLIYFSYDVKMKEKGDIPEGYSVSREKKERFSLILESASTNQTSMYLCASIPFGGVYNSPLHFGNGTRLTVT.

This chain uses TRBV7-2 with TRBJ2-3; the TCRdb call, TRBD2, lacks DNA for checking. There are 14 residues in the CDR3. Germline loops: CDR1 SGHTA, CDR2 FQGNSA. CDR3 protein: CASSLRTSVDTQYF.

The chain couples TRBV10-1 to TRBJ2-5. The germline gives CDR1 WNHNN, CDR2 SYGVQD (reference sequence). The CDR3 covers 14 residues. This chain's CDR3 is CASSESTAQETQYF.

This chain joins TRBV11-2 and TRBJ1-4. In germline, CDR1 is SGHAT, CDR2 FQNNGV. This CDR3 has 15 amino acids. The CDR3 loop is CASSRQGTTNEKLFF.

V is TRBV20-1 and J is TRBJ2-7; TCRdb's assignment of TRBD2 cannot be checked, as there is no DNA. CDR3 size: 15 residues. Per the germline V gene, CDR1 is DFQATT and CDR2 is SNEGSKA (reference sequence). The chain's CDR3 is CSARNHFAGYYEQYF.

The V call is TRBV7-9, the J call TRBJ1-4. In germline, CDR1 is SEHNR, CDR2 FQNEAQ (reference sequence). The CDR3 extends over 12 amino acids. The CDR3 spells CASSLDRGKLFF.

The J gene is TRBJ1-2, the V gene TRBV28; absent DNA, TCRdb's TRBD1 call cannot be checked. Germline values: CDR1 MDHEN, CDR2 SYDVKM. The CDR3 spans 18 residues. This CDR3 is CASSLNRGRERGDYGYTF.

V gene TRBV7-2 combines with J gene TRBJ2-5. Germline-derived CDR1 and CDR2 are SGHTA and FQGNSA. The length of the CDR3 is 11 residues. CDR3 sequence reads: CASSLLRTQYF. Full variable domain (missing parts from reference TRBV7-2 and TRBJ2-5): GAGVSQSPSNKVTEKGKDVELRCDPISGHTALYWYRQSLGQGLEFLIYFQGNSAPDKSGLPSDRFSAERTGGSVSTLTIQRTQQEDSAVYLCASSLLRTQYFGPGTRLLVL.

CDR3 in amino acids: CASSLSPTPQYF. This chain connects TRBV12-3 or TRBV12-4 to TRBJ2-5. The CDR3 consists of 12 residues.

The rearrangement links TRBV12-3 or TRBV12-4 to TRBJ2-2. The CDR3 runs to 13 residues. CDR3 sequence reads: CASMDANTGELFF.

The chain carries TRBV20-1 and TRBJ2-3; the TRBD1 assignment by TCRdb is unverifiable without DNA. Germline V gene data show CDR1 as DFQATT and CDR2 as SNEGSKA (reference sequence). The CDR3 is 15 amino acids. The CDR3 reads CSAGIRDRVPDTQYF.

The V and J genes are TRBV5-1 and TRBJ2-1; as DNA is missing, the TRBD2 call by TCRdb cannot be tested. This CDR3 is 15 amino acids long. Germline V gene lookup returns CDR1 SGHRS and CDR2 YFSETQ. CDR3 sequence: CASSSGLVAYNEQFF.